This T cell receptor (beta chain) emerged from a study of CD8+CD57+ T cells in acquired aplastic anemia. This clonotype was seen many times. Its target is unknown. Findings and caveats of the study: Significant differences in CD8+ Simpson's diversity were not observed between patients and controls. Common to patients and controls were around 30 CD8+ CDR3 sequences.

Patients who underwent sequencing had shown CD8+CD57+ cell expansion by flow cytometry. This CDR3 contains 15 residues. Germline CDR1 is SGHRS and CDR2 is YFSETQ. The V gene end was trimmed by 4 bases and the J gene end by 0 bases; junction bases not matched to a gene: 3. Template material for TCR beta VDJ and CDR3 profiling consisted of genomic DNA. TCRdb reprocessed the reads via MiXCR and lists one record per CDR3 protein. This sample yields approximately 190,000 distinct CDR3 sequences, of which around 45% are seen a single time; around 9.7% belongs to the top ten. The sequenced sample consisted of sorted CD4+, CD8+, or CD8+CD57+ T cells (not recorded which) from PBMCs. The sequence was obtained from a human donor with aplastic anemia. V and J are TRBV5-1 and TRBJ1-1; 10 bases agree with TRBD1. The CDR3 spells CASSGGQGMNTEAFF. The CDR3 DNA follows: TGCGCCAGCAGCGGGGGACAGGGGATGAACACTGAAGCTTTCTTT. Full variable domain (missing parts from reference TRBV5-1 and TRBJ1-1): KAGVTQTPRYLIKTRGQQVTLSCSPISGHRSVSWYQQTPGQGLQFLFEYFSETQRNKGNFPGRFSGRQFSNSRSEMNVSTLELGDSALYLCASSGGQGMNTEAFFGQGTRLTVV.